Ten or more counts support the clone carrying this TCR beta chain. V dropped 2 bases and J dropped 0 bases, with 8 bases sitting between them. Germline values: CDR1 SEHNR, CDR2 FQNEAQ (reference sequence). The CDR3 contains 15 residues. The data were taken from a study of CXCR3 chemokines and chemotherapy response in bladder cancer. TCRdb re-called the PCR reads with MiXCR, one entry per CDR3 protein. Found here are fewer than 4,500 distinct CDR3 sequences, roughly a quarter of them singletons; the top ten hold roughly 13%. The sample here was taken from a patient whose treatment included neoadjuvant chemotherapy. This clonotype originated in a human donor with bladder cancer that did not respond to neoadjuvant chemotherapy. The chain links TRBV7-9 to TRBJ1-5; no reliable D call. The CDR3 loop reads CASSLTGGSNQPQHF. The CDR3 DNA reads TGTGCCAGCAGCTTAACTGGCGGTAGCAATCAGCCCCAGCATTTT.